This T cell receptor (beta chain) was identified during a study of T cell responses to AZD1222 COVID-19 vaccine. Study-wide background: Both about-4-week and about-12-week second-dose recipients were combined. Findings of the study overall: Donors, mostly white British, included more females; clonal diversity was possibly underestimated. Increases in Spike-specific TCR breadth and depth were seen after two AZD1222 doses. Reportedly, nearly half of unique spike TCRs recognized epitopes outside B.1.351/B.1.1.7 mutations.

Clones were read by immunoSEQ multiplex PCR, and TCRdb kept only the in-frame ones, dropping some. This repertoire shows 200,000 or so clones, approximately 91% found once; its top ten account for roughly 0.99%. CDR3 length: 12 amino acids. From germline, CDR1 is SNHLY and CDR2 FYNNEI. Trimming took 6 bases from V and 8 from J, leaving 10 bases between them. Details on this clone: Its antigen is undetermined.

The sample was peripheral blood, taken on day 0 of AZD1222 vaccination. The rearrangement joins TRBV2 to TRBJ1-4; possibly TRBD1 for D (6 bases). This TCR came from an adult in good health. The CDR3 DNA sequence: TGTGCCAGCAGGGACGACAGGGAAAAACTGTTTTTT. Translated, it gives CASRDDREKLFF.